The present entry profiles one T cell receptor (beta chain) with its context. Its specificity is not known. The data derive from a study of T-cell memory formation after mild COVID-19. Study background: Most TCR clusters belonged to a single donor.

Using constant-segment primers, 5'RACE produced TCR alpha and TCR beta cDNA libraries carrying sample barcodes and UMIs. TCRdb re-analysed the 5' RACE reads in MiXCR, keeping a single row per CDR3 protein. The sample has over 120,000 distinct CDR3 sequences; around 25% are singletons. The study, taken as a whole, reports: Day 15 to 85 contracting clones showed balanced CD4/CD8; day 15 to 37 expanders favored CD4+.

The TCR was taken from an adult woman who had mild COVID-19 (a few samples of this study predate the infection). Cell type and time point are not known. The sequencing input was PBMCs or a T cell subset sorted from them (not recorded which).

CDR3 bases: TGCAGTGCTACACAGACGGAATTCAGCGGGGGGGTGGAGACCCAGTACTTC. Translated, it gives CSATQTEFSGGVETQYF. This chain connects TRBV20-1 to TRBJ2-5; 10 bases are a match to TRBD2. V gave up 4 bases and J gave up 5 bases; unmatched junction bases: 16. CDR1 and CDR2 from the germline V gene are DFQATT and SNEGSKA (reference sequence). The CDR3 is 17 amino acids.